This entry is about one TCR beta chain. These data come from a study of shared T cell receptors in the human thymus. The CDR3 runs 15 residues. V was cut by 0 bases and J by 1 base, with 10 bases left in between. The germline V gene has CDR1 SGHDT and CDR2 YYEEEE. Libraries were prepared by immunoSEQ multiplex PCR; TCRdb keeps only in-frame clonotypes and omits some of them. The sample lists hundreds of thousands of clones, about 84% seen once, with around 0.013% in the top ten. A further study also used this sample, focusing on human thymus T cells. That source notes: Donors were healthy Finnish infants having corrective surgery for congenital heart defects. Resections from corrective heart surgery supplied the thymus tissue. Both thymic and peripheral blood repertoires showed apparently biased V and J usage. Thymic repertoires of unrelated individuals were reported in related research to overlap highly.

This sequence joins TRBV5-6 and TRBJ1-1, with D tentatively TRBD1 (5 bases). What was sequenced was thymocytes. The sequence derives from a boy younger than two with a congenital heart defect. In DNA form, the CDR3 reads TGTGCCAGCAGCTTGGAGGCAGGGTGGAACACTGAAGCTTTCTTT. Protein product: CASSLEAGWNTEAFF. The full variable domain, its missing parts supplied by reference TRBV5-6 and TRBJ1-1, is DAGVTQSPTHLIKTRGQQVTLRCSPKSGHDTVSWYQQALGQGPQFIFQYYEEEERQRGNFPDRFSGHQFPNYSSELNVNALLLGDSALYLCASSLEAGWNTEAFFGQGTRLTVV.